These 4 T cell receptor beta chains were sequenced from one sample in a study of Tregs in tolerant kidney transplant recipients. Related graft donors supplied nonmyeloablative bone marrow transplants, and mixed chimerism was transient. Produced via immunoSEQ multiplex PCR; TCRdb's table is partial and in-frame only. This table has 50,000 to 65,000 clones, approximately 87% appearing once. The specimen was CD4+ T cells from blood (PBMCs), collected 6 months after the transplant. Receptors were obtained from a human patient who received a combined kidney and bone marrow transplant. The graft donor may have given rise to some T cells.

This chain links TRBV5-1 with TRBJ2-3; 8 bases map to TRBD2. Germline CDR1 SGHRS, CDR2 YFSETQ. The CDR3 spans 14 residues. J gave up 1 base and V 4 bases, and 2 bases lay outside the gene matches. CDR3 region: CASSGAGGTDTQYF. CDR3 sequence (DNA): TGCGCCAGCAGCGGAGCGGGAGGCACAGATACGCAGTATTTT.

This chain uses TRBV29-1 with TRBJ1-1; D might be TRBD1 (5 bases). The CDR3 sequence is 14 residues long. Germline V lookup: CDR1 SQVTM, CDR2 ANQGSEA. The CDR3 reads CSYLGLGGDTEAFF. CDR3 nucleotide sequence: TGCAGTTACCTGGGCCTGGGGGGGGACACTGAAGCTTTCTTT.

The rearrangement uses TRBV7-2 and TRBJ2-7; a possible D gene is TRBD2 (7 bases). Germline loops: CDR1 SGHTA, CDR2 FQGNSA. The V and J ends lost 7 bases and 2 bases respectively, with 15 bases between them. The CDR3 runs 14 residues. CDR3 region: CASTPGGGAYEQYF. The CDR3 nucleotides read TGTGCCAGCACCCCTGGGGGGGGCGCCTACGAGCAGTACTTC.

V is TRBV7-3 and J is TRBJ2-2; no firm D call. This CDR3 has 13 residues. The V gene's germline CDR1 is SGHTA and CDR2 FQGTGA. V gave up 5 bases and J gave up 6 bases, with 10 bases separating them. CDR3 loop: CASSAFASGELFF. The CDR3 DNA sequence: TGTGCCAGCAGCGCCTTCGCGTCCGGGGAGCTGTTTTTT.